These T cell receptor beta chains were read from a single sample in a study of beta chain features in type 1 diabetes. Profiling relied on immunoSEQ multiplex PCR, and the TCRdb table lists in-frame clones only, not all of them. This sample yields around 600,000 clones, of which under 15% are seen a single time; over 0.1% belongs to the top ten. The material sequenced was naive CD4+ T cells from blood. Receptors originate from a man aged 30 to 39 with type 1 diabetes. CDR3s include the opening cysteine and the closing phenylalanine or tryptophan. The D gene is left open where the match is weak. Rows may omit the clone size; those that give it use once, few, many or a size class.

>TRBJ2-5|TRBV28|TRBD2|14|.
CASNNYSGGRAQYF
TGTGCCAGCAATAACTATAGCGGGGGGAGGGCCCAGTACTTC
>TRBJ1-2|TRBV6-5|TRBD1|13|.
CASIPISGQEETF
TGTGCCAGCATCCCCATTTCGGGACAGGAGGAAACCTTC
>TRBJ2-7|TRBV10-3|.|13|.
CAIRRYETKEQYF
TGTGCCATCAGGCGTTACGAAACTAAGGAGCAGTACTTC
>TRBJ2-7|TRBV6-5|.|13|.
CASSNSGTYEQYF
TGTGCCAGCAGTAATAGCGGAACCTACGAGCAGTACTTC
>TRBJ1-2|TRBV19|.|13|.
CASRAETTWGYTF
TGTGCCAGTAGGGCCGAGACGACGTGGGGCTACACCTTC
>TRBJ1-6|TRBV7-2|TRBD1|16|.
CASSLTPGQGDSPLHF
TGTGCCAGCAGCTTAACTCCCGGACAGGGAGATTCACCCCTCCACTTT
>TRBJ1-2|TRBV6-5|TRBD1|12|few
CASRGQGLGYTF
TGTGCCAGCAGGGGACAGGGCCTTGGCTACACCTTC
>TRBJ2-1|TRBV18|.|14|few
CASSPREGMDEQFF
TGTGCCAGCTCACCACGCGAGGGGATGGATGAGCAGTTCTTC
>TRBJ2-7|TRBV7-9|.|14|.
CASSLFQDLGEQYF
TGTGCCAGCAGCTTATTCCAGGACCTCGGCGAGCAGTACTTC
>TRBJ2-7|TRBV28|TRBD1|14|.
CASGPGGTAPEQYF
TGTGCCAGCGGCCCGGGTGGGACAGCTCCCGAGCAGTACTTC
>TRBJ1-2|TRBV6-5|.|15|.
CASSYSRRLDYGYTF
TGTGCCAGCAGTTACTCTCGTCGTCTGGATTATGGCTACACCTTC
>TRBJ1-6|TRBV6-5|.|14|few
CASSLEEGDSPLHF
TGTGCCAGCAGCCTCGAGGAGGGGGATTCACCCCTCCACTTT
>TRBJ2-5|TRBV2|TRBD1|13|few
CASSATGEETQYF
TGTGCCAGCAGCGCGACAGGGGAAGAGACCCAGTACTTC
>TRBJ1-5|TRBV29-1|.|15|few
CSVSFRTDSNQPQHF
TGCAGCGTTTCATTCAGGACAGATAGCAATCAGCCCCAGCATTTT
>TRBJ2-1|TRBV7-7|TRBD2|18|few
CASSLAGVLADVYNEQFF
TGTGCTAGCAGCTTAGCGGGGGTACTAGCGGACGTCTACAATGAGCAGTTCTTC
>TRBJ2-5|TRBV29-1|.|11|few
CSVLGAETQYF
TGCAGCGTTCTTGGGGCTGAGACCCAGTACTTC
>TRBJ2-1|TRBV6-6|.|14|few
CASNQGVSYNEQFF
TGTGCCAGCAACCAGGGAGTGTCATACAATGAGCAGTTCTTC
>TRBJ2-7|TRBV7-2|.|14|.
CASSLGSPPYEQYF
TGTGCCAGCAGCTTAGGAAGCCCGCCCTACGAGCAGTACTTC
>TRBJ1-1|TRBV11-2|.|14|.
CASSLGDRGTEAFF
TGTGCCAGCAGCTTAGGGGATAGGGGCACTGAAGCTTTCTTT
>TRBJ2-1|TRBV5-8|.|17|.
CASSQTSRGNRINEQFF
TGTGCCAGCAGCCAAACTAGTCGGGGGAATAGAATAAATGAGCAGTTCTTC
>TRBJ2-3|TRBV29-1|.|15|.
CSVDTGEQGTDTQYF
TGCAGCGTTGACACCGGGGAACAGGGAACAGATACGCAGTATTTT
>TRBJ2-1|TRBV11-3|.|11|.
CASSFGDEQFF
TGTGCCAGCAGCTTTGGGGATGAGCAGTTCTTC
>TRBJ2-7|TRBV29-1|.|11|.
CSVENLYEQYF
TGCAGCGTTGAAAACCTTTACGAGCAGTACTTC